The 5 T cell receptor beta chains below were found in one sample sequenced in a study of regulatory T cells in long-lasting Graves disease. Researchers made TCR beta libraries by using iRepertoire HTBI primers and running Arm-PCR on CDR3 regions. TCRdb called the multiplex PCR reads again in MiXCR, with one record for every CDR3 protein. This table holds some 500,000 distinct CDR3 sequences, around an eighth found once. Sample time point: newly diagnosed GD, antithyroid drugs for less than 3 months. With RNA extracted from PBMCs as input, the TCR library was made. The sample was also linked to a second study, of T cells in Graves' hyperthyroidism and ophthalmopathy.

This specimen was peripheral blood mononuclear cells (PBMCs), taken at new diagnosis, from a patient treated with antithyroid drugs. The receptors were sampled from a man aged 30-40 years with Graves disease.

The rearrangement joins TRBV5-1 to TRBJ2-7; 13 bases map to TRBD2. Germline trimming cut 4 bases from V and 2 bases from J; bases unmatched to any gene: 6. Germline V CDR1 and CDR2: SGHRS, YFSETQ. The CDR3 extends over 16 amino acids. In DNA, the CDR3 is TGCGCCAGCAGCCGCGGACTAGCGGGAGATCCCTACGAGCAGTACTTC. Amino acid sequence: CASSRGLAGDPYEQYF.

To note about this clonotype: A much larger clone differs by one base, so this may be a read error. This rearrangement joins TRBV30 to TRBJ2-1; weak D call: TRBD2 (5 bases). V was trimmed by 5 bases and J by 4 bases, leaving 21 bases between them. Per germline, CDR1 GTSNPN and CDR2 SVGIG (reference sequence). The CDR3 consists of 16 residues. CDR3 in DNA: TGTGCCTGGGGAATCAAGACTAACGGGAAGTACAATGAGCAGTTCTTC. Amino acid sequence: CAWGIKTNGKYNEQFF.

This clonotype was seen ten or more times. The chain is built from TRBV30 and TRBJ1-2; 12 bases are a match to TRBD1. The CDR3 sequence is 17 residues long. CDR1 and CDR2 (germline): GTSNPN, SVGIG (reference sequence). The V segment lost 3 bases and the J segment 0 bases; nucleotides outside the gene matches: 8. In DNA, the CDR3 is TGTGCCTGGAGATACCCCGGGACAGGGGGCTCTAACTATGGCTACACCTTC. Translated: CAWRYPGTGGSNYGYTF.

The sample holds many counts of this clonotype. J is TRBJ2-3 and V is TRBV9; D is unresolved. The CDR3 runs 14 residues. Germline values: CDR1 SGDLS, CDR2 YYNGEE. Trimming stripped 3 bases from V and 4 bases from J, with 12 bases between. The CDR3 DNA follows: TGTGCCAGCAGCGCCTCCCGCAGTTCAGATACGCAGTATTTT. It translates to CASSASRSSDTQYF.

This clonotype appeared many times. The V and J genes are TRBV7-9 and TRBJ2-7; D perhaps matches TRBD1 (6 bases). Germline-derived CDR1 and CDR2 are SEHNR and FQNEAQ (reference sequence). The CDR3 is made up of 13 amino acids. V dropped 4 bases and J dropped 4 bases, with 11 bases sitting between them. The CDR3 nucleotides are TGTGCCAGCAGCTCTGACAGGCAATACGAGCAGTACTTC. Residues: CASSSDRQYEQYF.